This T cell receptor beta chain was captured by sequencing in a study of blood T cell repertoires in COVID-19. As for the study in general: From T cells, B-cell-depleted T cells, or PBMCs came the material, which was cDNA or gDNA.

Per the germline V gene, CDR1 is LNHDA and CDR2 is SQIVND (reference sequence). This CDR3 comprises 13 residues. Trimming removed 3 bases from V and 9 bases from J, with 12 bases in between. Data came from immunoSEQ multiplex PCR; TCRdb stores just in-frame clones and leaves some out. Altogether fewer than 350,000 clones are present, about 90% being singletons, with the ten largest covering about 1.7%. The TCR was taken from a woman in her late teens or twenties with acute COVID-19. Material: PBMCs or T cells enriched from blood (not recorded which). The gene calls are TRBV19 and TRBJ2-4; weak D call: TRBD2 (6 bases). CDR3 in amino acids: CASSMSRESIQYF. The CDR3 nucleotides are TGTGCCAGTAGTATGTCCCGGGAGAGCATTCAGTACTTC.